This passage covers 7 T cell receptor beta chains from one sample sequenced in a study of T cell repertoires in cytomegalovirus infection. TCRdb re-analysed the reads in MiXCR, keeping a single row per CDR3 protein. The sample includes more than 150,000 distinct CDR3 sequences, about 20% of them seen just once. The sequenced sample was PBMCs. The receptors were gathered from a human donor in good health (CMV status not recorded). Some clones in this sample may be carry-over from other donors' samples.

This clonotype came up a few times. At one of its ends the junction is not consistent with the germline gene, which may arise from a read error. The gene calls are TRBV7-7 and TRBJ2-5; either TRBD1 or TRBD2 may supply D (5 bases each). The CDR3 is made up of 14 amino acids. Germline assignment: CDR1 SSHAT and CDR2 FNYEAQ (reference sequence). The CDR3 DNA reads as TGTGCTAGCAGCTTGTCGGGGACCGGAGAGACCCAGTACTTC. Amino acids: CASSLSGTGETQYF.

This clonotype was counted ten times or more. This sequence joins TRBV7-2 and TRBJ2-4, with TRBD1 matching 8 bases. The trim removed 2 bases at V and 3 bases at J, leaving 3 bases unmatched. The CDR3 has 15 amino acids. The V gene's germline CDR1 is SGHTA and CDR2 FQGNSA. The CDR3 coding sequence is TGTGCCAGCAGCTTACAGGGGGCCGGCAAAAACATTCAGTACTTC. As protein: CASSLQGAGKNIQYF.

In its sample, this clonotype was seen many times. The CDR3 region has the DNA TGTGCCAGCAGTCGCCCGGGGGGCCCCGGTCAGCCCCAGCATTTT. As protein: CASSRPGGPGQPQHF. The chain has TRBV28 and TRBJ1-5; D might be TRBD1 (6 bases). This CDR3 is 15 amino acids long. The germline gives CDR1 MDHEN, CDR2 SYDVKM. V lost 5 bases and J 6 bases, leaving 17 bases between the germline ends. The full variable domain, rest sourced from reference TRBV28 and TRBJ1-5, is DVKVTQSSRYLVKRTGEKVFLECVQDMDHENMFWYRQDPGLGLRLIYFSYDVKMKEKGDIPEGYSVSREKKERFSLILESASTNQTSMYLCASSRPGGPGQPQHFGDGTRLSIL.

This clonotype was seen at least ten times. The V call is TRBV7-2, the J call TRBJ1-3, with 7 positions matching TRBD1. The CDR3 totals 13 residues. CDR1 is SGHTA, CDR2 FQGNSA, per germline. V was clipped by 5 bases and J by 6 bases; unmatched bases: 4. The CDR3 bases are TGTGCCAGCAGCGTGGGACAGCCAAACACCATATATTTT. Amino acid sequence: CASSVGQPNTIYF.

This clonotype was found many times. The chain links TRBV7-2 to TRBJ1-1; weak D call: TRBD1 (5 bases). The germline gives CDR1 SGHTA, CDR2 FQGNSA. The CDR3 runs 12 residues. The germline V and J ends were trimmed by 1 base and 11 bases, with 11 bases remaining between them. The CDR3 sequence is CASSLEGLRAFF. The CDR3 coding sequence is TGTGCCAGCAGCTTAGAGGGACTTCGGGCTTTCTTT.

A word on this clonotype: Since a much larger clone is just one base distant, this may be a read error. The chain employs TRBV7-9 and TRBJ2-7; 10 nucleotides match TRBD2. This CDR3 contains 19 residues. The V gene end was trimmed by 1 base and the J gene end by 5 bases; junction bases not matched to a gene: 17. Germline values: CDR1 SEHNR, CDR2 FQNEAQ (reference sequence). The CDR3 bases are TGTGCCAGCAGCTTAGGACGAAGCGGGAGGGAAGGGCGCCACGACGAGCAGTACTTC. This translates into CASSLGRSGREGRHDEQYF.

There are many counts of this clonotype. CDR3 DNA sequence: TGTGCCAGTACCTTACAGGGTGGAAATTCACCCCTCCACTTT. It is translated as CASTLQGGNSPLHF. The chain has TRBV7-2 and TRBJ1-6; TRBD1 is a possible D gene (6 bases). Trimming pared 9 bases from V and 7 bases from J, leaving 16 bases between. The CDR3 totals 14 residues. CDR1 is SGHTA and CDR2 is FQGNSA in the germline V gene. Complete variable domain (other parts from reference TRBV7-2 and TRBJ1-6): GAGVSQSPSNKVTEKGKDVELRCDPISGHTALYWYRQSLGQGLEFLIYFQGNSAPDKSGLPSDRFSAERTGGSVSTLTIQRTQQEDSAVYLCASTLQGGNSPLHFGNGTRLTVT.